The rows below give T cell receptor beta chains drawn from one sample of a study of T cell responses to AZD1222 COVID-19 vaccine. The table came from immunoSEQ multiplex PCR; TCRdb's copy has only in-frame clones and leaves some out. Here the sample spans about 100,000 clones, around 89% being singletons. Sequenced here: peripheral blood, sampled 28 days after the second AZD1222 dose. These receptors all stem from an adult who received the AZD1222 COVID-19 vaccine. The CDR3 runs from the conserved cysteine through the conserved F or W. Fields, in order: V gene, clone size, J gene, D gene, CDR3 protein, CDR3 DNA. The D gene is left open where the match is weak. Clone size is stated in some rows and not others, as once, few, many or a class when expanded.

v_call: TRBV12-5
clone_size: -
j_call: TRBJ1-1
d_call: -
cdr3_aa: CACGGANTEAFF
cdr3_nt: TGTGCCTGTGGGGGGGCGAACACTGAAGCTTTCTTT

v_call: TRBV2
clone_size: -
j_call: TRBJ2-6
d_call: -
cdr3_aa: CASSGVDSGANVLTF
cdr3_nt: TGTGCCAGCAGCGGAGTAGACTCCGGGGCCAACGTCCTGACTTTC

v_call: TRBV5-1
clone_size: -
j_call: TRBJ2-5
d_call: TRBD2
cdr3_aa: CASSLPRLAGGQETQYF
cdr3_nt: TGCGCCAGCAGCTTACCTCGACTAGCGGGGGGGCAAGAGACCCAGTACTTC

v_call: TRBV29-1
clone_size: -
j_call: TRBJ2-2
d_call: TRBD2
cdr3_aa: CSVVSGRDAGELFF
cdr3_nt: TGCAGCGTTGTAAGCGGGAGGGACGCCGGGGAGCTGTTTTTT

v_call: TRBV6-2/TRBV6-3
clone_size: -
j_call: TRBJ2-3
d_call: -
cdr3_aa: CASSYDETDTQYF
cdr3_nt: TGTGCCAGCAGTTACGATGAGACAGATACGCAGTATTTT

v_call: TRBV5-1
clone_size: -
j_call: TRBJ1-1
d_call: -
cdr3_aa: CASSLISTLQNTEAFF
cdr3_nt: TGCGCCAGCAGCTTGATTTCTACCTTGCAGAACACTGAAGCTTTCTTT

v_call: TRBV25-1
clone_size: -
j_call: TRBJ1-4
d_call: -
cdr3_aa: CASSEWGDNEKLFF
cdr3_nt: TGTGCCAGCAGTGAATGGGGAGATAATGAAAAACTGTTTTTT

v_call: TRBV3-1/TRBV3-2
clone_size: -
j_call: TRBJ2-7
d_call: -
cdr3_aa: CASSPAPTGSWEQYF
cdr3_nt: TGTGCCAGCAGCCCCGCCCCAACAGGGTCGTGGGAGCAGTACTTC

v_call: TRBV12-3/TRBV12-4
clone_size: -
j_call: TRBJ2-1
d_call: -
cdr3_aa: CASSFYNEQFF
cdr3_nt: TGTGCCAGCAGTTTCTACAATGAGCAGTTCTTC

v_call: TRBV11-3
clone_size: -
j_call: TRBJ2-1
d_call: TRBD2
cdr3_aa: CASSSGLADNEQFF
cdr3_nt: TGTGCCAGCAGCTCTGGACTAGCGGACAATGAGCAGTTCTTC

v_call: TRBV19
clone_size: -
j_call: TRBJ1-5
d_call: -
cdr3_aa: CASSILQTSNQPQHF
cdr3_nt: TGTGCCAGTAGTATCTTACAGACCAGCAATCAGCCCCAGCATTTT

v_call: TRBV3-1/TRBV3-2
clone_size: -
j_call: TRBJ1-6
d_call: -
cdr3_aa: CASSQFEGGSHSPLHF
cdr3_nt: TGTGCCAGCAGCCAGTTCGAAGGAGGATCCCATTCACCCCTCCACTTT

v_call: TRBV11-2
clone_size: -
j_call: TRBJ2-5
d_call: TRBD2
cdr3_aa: CASSSRPRGGQETQYF
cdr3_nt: TGTGCCAGCAGCTCCCGTCCCCGGGGGGGCCAAGAGACCCAGTACTTC

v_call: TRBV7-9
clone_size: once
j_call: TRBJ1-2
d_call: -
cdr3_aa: CASSPRLNQGYTF
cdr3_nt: TGTGCCAGCAGCCCCCGTCTTAATCAAGGCTACACCTTC

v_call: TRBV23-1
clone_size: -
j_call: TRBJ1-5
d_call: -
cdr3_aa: CASSSGPSNQPQHF
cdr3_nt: TGCGCCAGCAGTTCCGGGCCTAGCAATCAGCCCCAGCATTTT

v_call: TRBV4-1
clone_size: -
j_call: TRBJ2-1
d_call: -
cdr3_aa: CASSPGWGYNEQFF
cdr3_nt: TGCGCCAGCAGCCCGGGGTGGGGGTACAATGAGCAGTTCTTC

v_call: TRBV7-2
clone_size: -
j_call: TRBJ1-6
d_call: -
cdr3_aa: CASSSQVANSPLHF
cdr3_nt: TGTGCCAGCAGCTCACAGGTGGCCAATTCACCCCTCCACTTT

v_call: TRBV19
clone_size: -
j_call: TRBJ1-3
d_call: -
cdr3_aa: CASSMSVSGNTIYF
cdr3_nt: TGTGCCAGTAGTATGAGTGTTTCTGGAAACACCATATATTTT

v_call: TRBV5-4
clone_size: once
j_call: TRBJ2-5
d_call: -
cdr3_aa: CASSFGETQYF
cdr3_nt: TGTGCCAGCAGCTTTGGCGAGACCCAGTACTTC

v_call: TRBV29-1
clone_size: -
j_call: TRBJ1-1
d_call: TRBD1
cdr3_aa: CSVAGQGFSPGAFF
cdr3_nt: TGCAGCGTTGCGGGACAGGGGTTCTCGCCTGGCGCTTTCTTT

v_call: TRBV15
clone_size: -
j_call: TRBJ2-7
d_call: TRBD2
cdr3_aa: CATSRDRGVAGNSYEQYF
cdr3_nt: TGTGCCACCAGCAGAGATAGGGGAGTAGCGGGAAACTCCTACGAGCAGTACTTC

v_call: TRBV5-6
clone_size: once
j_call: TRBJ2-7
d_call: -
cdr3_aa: CASSLRGGRAYEQYF
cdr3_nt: TGTGCCAGCAGCTTGAGGGGCGGCAGGGCCTACGAGCAGTACTTC

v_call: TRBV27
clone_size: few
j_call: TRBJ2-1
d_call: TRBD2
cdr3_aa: CASSIGLAGVIDEQFF
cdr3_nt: TGTGCCAGCTCTATTGGGCTAGCGGGAGTAATCGATGAGCAGTTCTTC

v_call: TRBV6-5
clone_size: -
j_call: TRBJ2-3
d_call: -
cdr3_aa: CASSYSMGRTDTQYF
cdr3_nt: TGTGCCAGCAGTTACTCGATGGGACGCACAGATACGCAGTATTTT

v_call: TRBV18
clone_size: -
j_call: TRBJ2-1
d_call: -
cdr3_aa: CASSPGDEQFF
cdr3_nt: TGTGCCAGCTCACCCGGGGATGAGCAGTTCTTC

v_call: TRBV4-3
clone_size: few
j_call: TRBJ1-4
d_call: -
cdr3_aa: CASSQGQGNEKLFF
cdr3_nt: TGCGCCAGCAGCCAAGGGCAGGGGAATGAAAAACTGTTTTTT

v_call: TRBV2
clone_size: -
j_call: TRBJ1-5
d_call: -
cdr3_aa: CASGGDDQAQHF
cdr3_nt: TGTGCCAGCGGCGGGGACGATCAGGCCCAGCATTTT

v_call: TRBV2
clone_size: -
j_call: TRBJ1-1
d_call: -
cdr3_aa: CASSEEGRTSTEAFF
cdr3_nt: TGTGCCAGCAGTGAAGAAGGTAGGACCAGCACTGAAGCTTTCTTT

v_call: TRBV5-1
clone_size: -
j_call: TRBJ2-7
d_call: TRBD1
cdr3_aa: CASSSGDSYEQYF
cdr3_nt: TGCGCCAGCAGCTCTGGGGACAGCTACGAGCAGTACTTC

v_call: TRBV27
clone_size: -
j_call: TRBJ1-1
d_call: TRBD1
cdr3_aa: CASSFVTGGRTEAFF
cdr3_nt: TGTGCCAGCAGTTTCGTGACAGGGGGAAGGACTGAAGCTTTCTTT

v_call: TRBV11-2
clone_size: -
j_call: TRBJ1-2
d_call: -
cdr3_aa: CASSLVTNYGYTF
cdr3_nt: TGTGCCAGCAGCTTAGTCACTAACTATGGCTACACCTTC

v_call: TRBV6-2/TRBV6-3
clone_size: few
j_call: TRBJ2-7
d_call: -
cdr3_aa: CASSITSDGSYEQYF
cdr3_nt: TGTGCCAGCAGTATCACTTCGGACGGCTCGTACGAGCAGTACTTC

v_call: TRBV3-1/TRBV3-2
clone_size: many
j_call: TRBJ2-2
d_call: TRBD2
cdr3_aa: CASSQDLAEFNTGELFF
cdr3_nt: TGTGCCAGCAGCCAAGATCTAGCGGAGTTCAACACCGGGGAGCTGTTTTTT

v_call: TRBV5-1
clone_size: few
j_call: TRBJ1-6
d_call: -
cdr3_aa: CASSPGTDRFNSPLHF
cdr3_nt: TGCGCCAGCAGCCCCGGGACGGACAGATTCAATTCACCCCTCCACTTT